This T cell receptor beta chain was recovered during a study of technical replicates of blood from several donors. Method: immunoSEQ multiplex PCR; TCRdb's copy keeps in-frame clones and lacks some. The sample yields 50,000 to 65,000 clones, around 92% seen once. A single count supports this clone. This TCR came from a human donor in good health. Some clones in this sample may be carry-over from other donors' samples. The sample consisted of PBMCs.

This CDR3 reads CAWSVGQGYTEAFF. CDR3 bases: TGTGCCTGGAGTGTTGGACAGGGGTACACTGAAGCTTTCTTT. This chain links TRBV30 with TRBJ1-1, with 9 bases matching TRBD1. With 0 bases clipped from V and 3 bases from J, the junction kept 2 bases outside the gene matches. This CDR3 spans 14 amino acids. Germline V gene data show CDR1 as GTSNPN and CDR2 as SVGIG (reference sequence).